The 27 T cell receptor beta chains given below trace back to one sample, sequenced in a study of control samples from healthy donors and cancer patients. Measured with immunoSEQ multiplex PCR; TCRdb has only the in-frame clones, and not every one. The sample comprises about 160,000 clones, just over 90% of which are singletons, and over 4% rests with the top ten. The sample was blood. The receptors were gathered from a woman aged 55-70 years in good health.

V gene TRBV19 combines with J gene TRBJ1-3; D is undetermined. Looked up from germline, CDR1 is LNHDA and CDR2 is SQIVND (reference sequence). V shed 5 bases and J shed 4 bases, with 6 bases lying between them. The CDR3 length is 12 residues. CDR3 sequence: CASSFVGNTIYF. As DNA, the CDR3 is TGTGCCAGTAGTTTTGTAGGAAACACCATATATTTT.

This rearrangement joins TRBV3-1 (or the pseudogene TRBV3-2) to TRBJ2-2; D unresolved. Germline V lookup: CDR1 LGHDT, CDR2 YNNKEL (reference sequence). CDR3 length: 13 residues. V lost 3 bases, J lost 7 bases, and 9 bases lay in between. DNA of the CDR3: TGTGCCAGCAGCCAGGGTGGGGTCGGGGAGCTGTTTTTT. The encoded protein is CASSQGGVGELFF.

Comments on this clone: Distinct nucleotide sequences in the sample also encode this CDR3. In nucleotides, the CDR3 is TGTGCCAGCAGTTACTCGGGGACGGTTAGCTCCTACGAGCAGTACTTC. Protein product: CASSYSGTVSSYEQYF. The rearrangement joins TRBV6-5 to TRBJ2-7; the D call may be TRBD1 or TRBD2 (5 bases each). The CDR3 is made up of 16 amino acids. Trimming took off 0 bases at V and 0 bases at J, with 12 bases between the two ends. CDR1 is MNHEY and CDR2 is SVGAGI in the germline V gene.

The CDR3 region has the DNA TGTGCCAGCAGCCGAGACAGGGGGCGGCGGGAGCAGTTCTTC. It specifies CASSRDRGRREQFF. The chain is built from TRBV7-8 and TRBJ2-1, with 10 bases fitting TRBD1. Germline loops: CDR1 SGHVS, CDR2 FQNEAQ. CDR3 length: 14 amino acids. V lost 5 bases to trimming and J lost 10 bases; unmatched junction nucleotides: 8. Combining the CDR3 with reference TRBV7-8 and TRBJ2-1 gives the whole variable domain GAGVSQSPRYKVAKRGQDVALRCDPISGHVSLFWYQQALGQGPEFLTYFQNEAQLDKSGLPSDRFFAERPEGSVSTLKIQRTQQEDSAVYLCASSRDRGRREQFFGPGTRLTVL.

The rearrangement joins TRBV7-2 to TRBJ1-1; D might be TRBD1 (5 bases). Germline values: CDR1 SGHTA, CDR2 FQGNSA. V was clipped by 2 bases and J by 6 bases, with 13 bases between them. This CDR3 is built from 14 residues. The CDR3 loop reads CASSLRKGPAEAFF. CDR3 DNA: TGTGCCAGCAGCTTACGTAAGGGGCCCGCTGAAGCTTTCTTT.

The chain carries TRBV5-1 and TRBJ2-2; 9 bases align to TRBD1. Germline loops: CDR1 SGHRS, CDR2 YFSETQ. The CDR3 totals 16 residues. With 4 bases clipped from V and 7 bases from J, the junction kept 11 bases outside the gene matches. The CDR3 coding sequence is TGCGCCAGCAGCCTCCATCTTGACAGGGGGAGCGGGGAGCTGTTTTTT. Translating gives CASSLHLDRGSGELFF.

The V call is TRBV3-1 (or the pseudogene TRBV3-2), the J call TRBJ2-1; TRBD2 matches at 7 bases. The V gene end was trimmed by 1 base and the J gene end by 7 bases; junction bases not matched to a gene: 7. The germline V gene encodes CDR1 LGHDT and CDR2 YNNKEL (reference sequence). The CDR3 consists of 15 residues. CDR3 in amino acids: CASSQVAGEKNEQFF. The CDR3 nucleotides are TGTGCCAGCAGCCAAGTCGCGGGGGAGAAGAATGAGCAGTTCTTC.

The gene calls are TRBV7-9 and TRBJ1-3; D perhaps matches TRBD1 (5 bases). Trimming took off 5 bases at V and 2 bases at J, with 22 bases between the two ends. From germline, CDR1 is SEHNR and CDR2 FQNEAQ (reference sequence). This CDR3 has 18 amino acids. The CDR3 loop is CASSPGGTALLTGNTIYF. CDR3 coding DNA: TGTGCCAGCAGCCCCGGGGGGACTGCCTTACTGACTGGAAACACCATATATTTT.

V gene TRBV6-5 combines with J gene TRBJ2-1; TRBD2 is a possible D gene (5 bases). V was trimmed by 0 bases and J by 2 bases, leaving 8 bases between them. The CDR3 sequence is 15 residues long. CDR1 is MNHEY and CDR2 is SVGAGI in the germline V gene. CDR3 sequence: CASSYSGSAYNEQFF. The CDR3 bases are TGTGCCAGCAGTTACTCTGGGAGTGCCTACAATGAGCAGTTCTTC.

As to this clone: This sample includes further DNA sequences coding for the same CDR3. The chain is built from TRBV7-2 and TRBJ1-3; 7 bases match TRBD1. Germline V gene sequence: CDR1 SGHTA, CDR2 FQGNSA. V gave up 4 bases and J gave up 0 bases; unmatched junction bases: 3. CDR3 length equals 15 residues. The CDR3 spells CASSSTGVSGNTIYF. CDR3 coding DNA: TGTGCCAGCAGCTCAACAGGGGTCTCTGGAAACACCATATATTTT. Combining the CDR3 with reference TRBV7-2 and TRBJ1-3 gives the whole variable domain GAGVSQSPSNKVTEKGKDVELRCDPISGHTALYWYRQSLGQGLEFLIYFQGNSAPDKSGLPSDRFSAERTGGSVSTLTIQRTQQEDSAVYLCASSSTGVSGNTIYFGEGSWLTVV.

The genes are TRBV9 and TRBJ1-1; no clear D gene. V lost 2 bases and J 3 bases, leaving 14 bases between the germline ends. The CDR3 loop spans 15 amino acids. CDR1 and CDR2 from the germline V gene are SGDLS and YYNGEE. The CDR3 protein is CASSVSSLADTEAFF. As DNA, the CDR3 is TGTGCCAGCAGCGTTTCCTCTCTGGCGGACACTGAAGCTTTCTTT.

The V and J genes are TRBV7-9 and TRBJ1-3; 7 bases are shared with TRBD1. The V segment lost 5 bases and the J segment 4 bases; nucleotides outside the gene matches: 5. The CDR3 contains 14 residues. Germline values: CDR1 SEHNR, CDR2 FQNEAQ (reference sequence). The CDR3 sequence: CASSDRAEGNTIYF. CDR3 bases: TGTGCCAGCAGCGACAGGGCTGAAGGAAACACCATATATTTT.

The chain is built from TRBV6-5 and TRBJ1-2; no firm D call. CDR3 length: 13 residues. The germline V and J ends were trimmed by 7 bases and 0 bases, with 9 bases remaining between them. Germline V gene data show CDR1 as MNHEY and CDR2 as SVGAGI. CDR3 in DNA: TGTGCCAGCACCAGCGGTGCTAACTATGGCTACACCTTC. This encodes CASTSGANYGYTF.

V and J are TRBV7-3 and TRBJ1-2; possibly TRBD1 for D (5 bases). In germline, CDR1 is SGHTA, CDR2 FQGTGA. The CDR3 consists of 15 residues. V dropped 5 bases and J dropped 4 bases, with 17 bases sitting between them. DNA for the CDR3: TGTGCCAGCAGCCCCGGTGGGGGGTGGGTCTATGGCTACACCTTC. Encoded protein: CASSPGGGWVYGYTF.

The chain couples TRBV18 to TRBJ2-7, with TRBD1 matching 9 bases. The V and J ends lost 3 bases and 3 bases, in that order; junction bases with no gene match: 3. Germline V CDR1 and CDR2: KGHSH, LQKENI. The CDR3 has 14 residues. As DNA, the CDR3 is TGTGCCAGCTCACCTGGGACAGGGCTCTACGAGCAGTACTTC. Translation gives CASSPGTGLYEQYF. Using reference TRBV18 and TRBJ2-7 for the parts outside the CDR3, the full variable domain is NAGVMQNPRHLVRRRGQEARLRCSPMKGHSHVYWYRQLPEEGLKFMVYLQKENIIDESGMPKERFSAEFPKEGPSILRIQQVVRGDSAAYFCASSPGTGLYEQYFGPGTRLTVT.

The genes are TRBV19 and TRBJ2-3, with TRBD2 matching 10 bases. The CDR3 is 13 residues long. V gave up 8 bases and J gave up 11 bases; unmatched junction bases: 10. CDR1 is LNHDA and CDR2 is SQIVND in the germline V gene (reference sequence). The CDR3 coding sequence is TGTGCCAGTCGAAGCGGGGGGGCCTTCATGCAGTATTTT. It is translated as CASRSGGAFMQYF.

The chain carries TRBV4-2 and TRBJ2-5; 8 positions agree with TRBD2. CDR1 and CDR2 (germline): LGHNA, YNFKEQ. This CDR3 comprises 16 residues. After removal of 2 bases from V and 5 bases from J, the junction contained 10 bases not matched to a gene. Here the CDR3 reads CASSQPPGLETETQYF. CDR3 in DNA: TGTGCCAGCAGCCAACCTCCGGGACTAGAAACGGAGACCCAGTACTTC.

The J gene is TRBJ1-4, the V gene TRBV19, with D possibly being TRBD1 (6 bases). Between the trimmed V and J ends, which lost 6 bases and 7 bases, there was a span of 15 bases. The germline V gene has CDR1 LNHDA and CDR2 SQIVND (reference sequence). The CDR3 loop spans 14 amino acids. CDR3 coding DNA: TGTGCCAGTAGCCTATCGGGGGCCGTTGAAAAACTGTTTTTT. Translating it yields CASSLSGAVEKLFF.

This clone was picked up one time. J is TRBJ1-1 and V is TRBV7-9; perhaps TRBD1 as D (5 bases). This CDR3 contains 12 residues. CDR1 SEHNR and CDR2 FQNEAQ come from the germline V gene (reference sequence). V was trimmed by 5 bases and J by 8 bases, leaving 12 bases between them. This chain's CDR3 is CASSPGGREAFF. The CDR3, as DNA: TGTGCCAGCAGCCCGGGGGGGAGAGAAGCTTTCTTT.

The chain couples TRBV4-1 to TRBJ1-4; 10 bases are a match to TRBD1. J lost 3 bases, V lost 1 base, and 11 bases had no gene match. The CDR3 totals 19 residues. The germline V gene has CDR1 MGHRA and CDR2 YSYEKL. CDR3 coding DNA: TGCGCCAGCAGCCAAGTGGAAACTACAGACAGGGGGCCTAATGAAAAACTGTTTTTT. This encodes CASSQVETTDRGPNEKLFF.

The chain employs TRBV9 and TRBJ1-5; tentative D call: TRBD1 (5 bases). Per the germline V gene, CDR1 is SGDLS and CDR2 is YYNGEE. This CDR3 contains 15 residues. The V gene lost 0 bases and the J gene lost 6 bases, with 13 bases spanning the gap. The CDR3 loop is CASSVDGGNGQPQHF. Written as DNA, the CDR3 is TGTGCCAGCAGCGTAGATGGGGGTAACGGTCAGCCCCAGCATTTT.

A single count supports this clone. The CDR3 here is CASIKDPSGNTIYF. CDR3 bases: TGTGCCAGCATTAAGGATCCCTCTGGAAACACCATATATTTT. V is TRBV6-5 and J is TRBJ1-3; D not resolved. CDR3 length: 14 residues. Germline loops: CDR1 MNHEY, CDR2 SVGAGI. V was shortened by 7 bases and J by 0 bases, with 10 bases between the two germline ends.

This clone has only a few counts. The sample carries other DNA sequences with the same CDR3. The chain couples TRBV10-3 to TRBJ1-5, with D unclear. V lost 2 bases to trimming and J lost 1 base, with 6 bases between them. The CDR3 contains 14 residues. Germline values: CDR1 ENHRY, CDR2 SYGVKD. CDR3 amino acids: CAISEGVSNQPQHF. CDR3 sequence (DNA): TGTGCCATCAGTGAGGGGGTCAGCAATCAGCCCCAGCATTTT.

V usage is TRBV7-9 and J usage is TRBJ2-1, with 10 bases identical to TRBD1. This CDR3 region has 15 residues. Trimming took 3 bases from V and 9 from J; bases not matched to a gene: 8. In germline, CDR1 is SEHNR, CDR2 FQNEAQ (reference sequence). CDR3 in DNA: TGTGCCAGCAGCTTCCGGGACAGGGGTTGGGGTGAGCAGTTCTTC. Its translation is CASSFRDRGWGEQFF.

The genes are TRBV27 and TRBJ1-2, with 11 bases lining up with TRBD1. The CDR3 contains 17 residues. V lost 8 bases to trimming and J lost 6 bases; unmatched junction nucleotides: 17. Germline CDR1 MNHEY, CDR2 SMNVEV (reference sequence). The DNA for the CDR3 is TGTGCCAGCTCCTCTGCCGGGTCGGACAGGGGGCGAGATGGCTACACCTTC. It translates to CASSSAGSDRGRDGYTF.

The chain joins TRBV6-5 to TRBJ2-1; TRBD1 agrees at 11 bases. In germline, CDR1 is MNHEY, CDR2 SVGAGI. Losses at the gene ends were 0 bases for V and 4 bases for J; bases not matched to a gene: 2. The CDR3 length is 16 residues. The CDR3 here is CASSYSGTGGYNEQFF. The CDR3 DNA follows: TGTGCCAGCAGTTACTCCGGGACAGGGGGGTACAATGAGCAGTTCTTC.

The J gene is TRBJ2-3, the V gene TRBV16, with D perhaps matching TRBD2 (5 bases). The CDR3 totals 16 residues. Germline V lookup: CDR1 KGHSY, CDR2 FQNENV. V lost 3 bases, J lost 7 bases, and 20 bases lay in between. The chain's CDR3 is CASSQEVGLLINTQYF. In DNA form, the CDR3 reads TGTGCCAGCAGCCAGGAGGTTGGGCTACTCATCAATACGCAGTATTTT.